What follows are 27 T cell receptor beta chains derived from one specimen sequenced in a study of T cell repertoires in cytomegalovirus infection. MiXCR, applied by TCRdb to the reads, yields one record per CDR3 protein. The data contain around 530,000 distinct CDR3 sequences, about 25% of them singletons. What was sequenced was PBMCs. The receptor source for this set is a human donor in good health (CMV status not recorded). Some clones in this sample may be carry-over from other donors' samples.

This rearrangement joins TRBV4-1 to TRBJ2-4, with a tentative D call TRBD2 (6 bases). This CDR3 has 19 amino acids. V lost 2 bases to trimming and J lost 0 bases, with 20 bases between them. Germline V lookup: CDR1 MGHRA, CDR2 YSYEKL. The CDR3, as DNA: TGCGCCAGCAGCCAAATCTTCTCTCAAGGAGGGGCAGCCAAAAACATTCAGTACTTC. Translating it yields CASSQIFSQGGAAKNIQYF.

This chain links TRBV10-3 with TRBJ1-2, with 11 bases aligning to TRBD1. Germline V gene sequence: CDR1 ENHRY, CDR2 SYGVKD. The CDR3 consists of 13 residues. J lost 6 bases, V lost 6 bases, and 3 bases had no gene match. The CDR3 DNA sequence: TGTGCCATCAGCGGACAGGGGGCGAATGGCTACACCTTC. Its protein is CAISGQGANGYTF.

J is TRBJ2-5 and V is TRBV20-1, with D perhaps TRBD1 or TRBD2 (5 bases each). Per germline, CDR1 DFQATT and CDR2 SNEGSKA (reference sequence). Trimming cost V 6 bases and J 2 bases, with 16 bases left between them. The CDR3 spans 14 residues. CDR3 region: CSASGTQDQETQYF. The CDR3 bases are TGCAGTGCGTCCGGGACGCAAGATCAAGAGACCCAGTACTTC.

The chain uses TRBV30 and TRBJ2-7; D gene unclear. The germline CDR1 and CDR2 sequences are GTSNPN and SVGIG (reference sequence). The CDR3 loop spans 18 amino acids. Trimming cost V 0 bases and J 2 bases, with 23 bases left between them. The chain's CDR3 is CAWSVQQLAGPRTYEQYF. The CDR3 DNA is TGTGCCTGGAGTGTGCAGCAGTTGGCCGGACCGCGAACCTACGAGCAGTACTTC.

Ten or more counts support this clonotype. This chain uses TRBV6-2 or TRBV6-3 with TRBJ1-5; a weak D match, TRBD1 (5 bases). Trimming took 8 bases from V and 7 from J, leaving 12 bases between them. Germline CDR1 reads MNHEY; CDR2 reads SVGEGT. The CDR3 spans 12 residues. The CDR3 bases are TGTGCCAGCGGGCAGGGTGTGCAGCCCCAGCATTTT. Protein: CASGQGVQPQHF.

This clonotype was seen ten or more times. The chain employs TRBV7-2 and TRBJ1-1; D is uncertain. Trimming removed 1 base from V and 1 base from J, with 7 bases in between. Germline V gene lookup returns CDR1 SGHTA and CDR2 FQGNSA. This CDR3 contains 14 residues. The CDR3 sequence: CASSLEPGNTEAFF. The CDR3 DNA reads as TGTGCCAGCAGCTTAGAACCGGGGAACACTGAAGCTTTCTTT.

The chain has TRBV12-3 or TRBV12-4 and TRBJ2-1; D possibly matches TRBD1 or TRBD2 (5 bases each). This CDR3 comprises 15 residues. V dropped 6 bases and J dropped 0 bases, with 12 bases sitting between them. The chain's CDR3 is CASSPAGTSYNEQFF. CDR3 nucleotide sequence: TGTGCCAGCAGCCCAGCCGGGACCTCCTACAATGAGCAGTTCTTC.

The V call is TRBV7-9, the J call TRBJ1-2; D is undetermined. The CDR3 totals 12 residues. Trimming pared 1 base from V and 6 bases from J, leaving 6 bases between. Germline V CDR1 and CDR2: SEHNR, FQNEAQ (reference sequence). CDR3 DNA: TGTGCCAGCAGCTTAGGAAAGGATGGCTACACCTTC. Amino acids: CASSLGKDGYTF.

The J gene is TRBJ2-7, the V gene TRBV19; no clear D. The germline V and J ends were trimmed by 9 bases and 6 bases, with 15 bases remaining between them. This CDR3 comprises 12 residues. Germline V gene data show CDR1 as LNHDA and CDR2 as SQIVND (reference sequence). The CDR3 spells CARGSTPSEQYV. The CDR3 DNA sequence: TGTGCCAGAGGGTCGACACCCTCCGAGCAGTACGTC.

In this sample, this clonotype turned up a few times. The chain recombines TRBV27 with TRBJ2-1; 11 bases are shared with TRBD2. CDR1 is MNHEY and CDR2 is SMNVEV in the germline V gene (reference sequence). The CDR3 consists of 16 residues. Trimming removed 5 bases from V and 2 bases from J; junction bases left unmatched: 5. The CDR3 sequence: CASSNLAGGPYNEQFF. In DNA form, the CDR3 reads TGTGCCAGCAGTAACTTAGCGGGAGGGCCCTACAATGAGCAGTTCTTC.

This clonotype has at least ten counts. This chain uses TRBV7-8 with TRBJ2-1; 11 bases are a match to TRBD2. The germline gives CDR1 SGHVS, CDR2 FQNEAQ. CDR3 length: 19 residues. V gave up 4 bases and J gave up 0 bases; unmatched junction bases: 11. CDR3 DNA: TGTGCCAGCAGCTGGCAGACTAGCGGGGATATTAGCTCCTACAATGAGCAGTTCTTC. Translation gives CASSWQTSGDISSYNEQFF.

The chain has TRBV11-2 and TRBJ1-1; weak D call: TRBD1 (5 bases). V lost 5 bases and J 5 bases, leaving 18 bases between the germline ends. There are 15 residues in the CDR3. CDR1 and CDR2 (germline): SGHAT, FQNNGV. The CDR3 region is CASSPIGGRRTEAFF. Here the CDR3 DNA reads TGTGCCAGCAGCCCCATCGGGGGAAGGAGGACTGAAGCTTTCTTT.

This sequence joins TRBV20-1 and TRBJ2-2; 9 positions match TRBD2. Losses at the gene ends were 6 bases for V and 5 bases for J; bases not matched to a gene: 7. The CDR3 is made up of 14 amino acids. CDR1 and CDR2 from the germline V gene are DFQATT and SNEGSKA (reference sequence). The CDR3 spells CSAVAGAGTGELFF. For the CDR3, the DNA is TGCAGTGCGGTAGCGGGAGCTGGTACCGGGGAGCTGTTTTTT.

This clonotype turned up a few times. The V and J genes are TRBV7-9 and TRBJ1-2; no reliable D call. V was cut by 1 base and J by 7 bases, with 13 bases left in between. Germline values: CDR1 SEHNR, CDR2 FQNEAQ (reference sequence). CDR3 size: 14 residues. CDR3 region: CASSLGGTLGGYTF. The CDR3 DNA follows: TGTGCCAGCAGCTTAGGAGGAACTCTCGGTGGCTACACCTTC.

The V gene is TRBV19, the J gene TRBJ2-1; TRBD2 is a possible D gene (5 bases). The germline V gene encodes CDR1 LNHDA and CDR2 SQIVND (reference sequence). The V and J ends lost 4 bases and 6 bases respectively, with 10 bases between them. This CDR3 is 13 amino acids long. The CDR3 protein is CASSSRLFNEQFF. The CDR3 bases are TGTGCCAGTAGTAGCCGACTATTCAATGAGCAGTTCTTC. The full variable domain, completed using reference TRBV19 and TRBJ2-1, is DGGITQSPKYLFRKEGQNVTLSCEQNLNHDAMYWYRQDPGQGLRLIYYSQIVNDFQKGDIAEGYSVSREKKESFPLTVTSAQKNPTAFYLCASSSRLFNEQFFGPGTRLTVL.

The sample holds a few counts of this clonotype. The J gene is TRBJ2-1, the V gene TRBV7-9, with TRBD2 identical over 8 bases. The CDR3 contains 15 residues. Trimming removed 0 bases from V and 9 bases from J; junction bases left unmatched: 7. Germline assignment: CDR1 SEHNR and CDR2 FQNEAQ (reference sequence). CDR3 sequence reads: CASSLATGGGIEQFF. CDR3 nucleotides: TGTGCCAGCAGCTTAGCGACGGGAGGGGGAATTGAGCAGTTCTTC.

The V call is TRBV7-8, the J call TRBJ1-6, with D uncertain. V lost 1 base and J 7 bases, leaving 5 bases between the germline ends. CDR3 length: 13 residues. The germline CDR1 and CDR2 sequences are SGHVS and FQNEAQ. For the CDR3, the DNA is TGTGCCAGCAGCTTAGTTGACAATTCACCCCTCCACTTT. Translated, it gives CASSLVDNSPLHF.

This clonotype was counted ten times or more. The chain links TRBV7-6 to TRBJ2-7; 11 bases agree with TRBD2. The V gene end was trimmed by 4 bases and the J gene end by 6 bases; junction bases not matched to a gene: 8. The CDR3 covers 15 residues. In germline, CDR1 is SGHVS, CDR2 FNYEAQ. This chain's CDR3 is CASSSDSGRGSEQYV. DNA for the CDR3: TGTGCCAGCAGCTCAGATAGCGGGAGGGGTTCCGAGCAGTACGTC.

The chain joins TRBV6-2 or TRBV6-3 to TRBJ2-1; a possible D gene is TRBD1 (6 bases). This CDR3 is 15 amino acids long. V lost 2 bases and J lost 9, with 17 bases in between. Germline V gene data show CDR1 as MNHEY and CDR2 as SVGEGT. The CDR3 sequence: CASSYPRTVIGEQFF. The CDR3 DNA reads TGTGCCAGCAGTTACCCCAGGACAGTCATCGGTGAGCAGTTCTTC.

The genes are TRBV27 and TRBJ2-1; 12 bases line up with TRBD1. The CDR3 length is 14 residues. Per the germline V gene, CDR1 is MNHEY and CDR2 is SMNVEV (reference sequence). The V and J ends lost 7 bases and 9 bases, in that order; junction bases with no gene match: 7. CDR3 protein: CASKPGQGAGEQFF. The CDR3 nucleotides are TGTGCCAGCAAACCGGGACAGGGGGCAGGTGAGCAGTTCTTC.

In its sample, this clonotype was seen many times. This rearrangement joins TRBV7-6 to TRBJ2-1; D possibly corresponds to TRBD2 (6 bases). V was clipped by 1 base and J by 3 bases, with 16 bases between them. Germline V gene data show CDR1 as SGHVS and CDR2 as FNYEAQ. The CDR3 extends over 17 amino acids. This CDR3 reads CASSLEGGTTFYNEQFF. The CDR3 bases are TGTGCCAGCAGCTTAGAGGGCGGGACGACCTTCTACAATGAGCAGTTCTTC. The variable domain in full, completed from reference TRBV7-6 and TRBJ2-1, reads GAGVSQSPRYKVTKRGQDVALRCDPISGHVSLYWYRQALGQGPEFLTYFNYEAQQDKSGLPNDRFSAERPEGSISTLTIQRTEQRDSAMYRCASSLEGGTTFYNEQFFGPGTRLTVL.

In its sample, this clonotype was seen a few times. The chain is built from TRBV4-3 and TRBJ1-5; tentatively, D is TRBD1 (6 bases). Germline lookup yields CDR1 LGHNA and CDR2 YSLEER. The V and J ends lost 0 bases and 9 bases respectively, with 12 bases between them. The CDR3 runs 14 residues. Here the CDR3 reads CASSQDSRGRPQHF. The CDR3 DNA follows: TGCGCCAGCAGCCAAGATTCCAGGGGACGGCCCCAGCATTTT.

This clonotype was seen repeatedly, ten times or more. V gene TRBV7-6 combines with J gene TRBJ2-1; the D is unclear. The CDR3 is made up of 14 amino acids. In germline, CDR1 is SGHVS, CDR2 FNYEAQ. Trimming took 5 bases from V and 5 from J, leaving 13 bases between them. For the CDR3, the DNA is TGTGCCAGCAGCCAAGCCTATTTGGACAATGAGCAGTTCTTC. It yields the protein CASSQAYLDNEQFF.

This clonotype was recorded at least ten times. This chain joins TRBV6-1 and TRBJ2-3; no firm D call. V shed 7 bases and J shed 1 base, with 21 bases lying between them. The CDR3 has 17 amino acids. Germline CDR1 MNHNS, CDR2 SASEGT. DNA of the CDR3: TGTGCCAGCATTGTGGGCATATTCACGGTGGGCACAGATACGCAGTATTTT. It specifies CASIVGIFTVGTDTQYF.

This clonotype was counted between two and nine times. The CDR3 spells CASSRGYSNQPQHF. CDR3 nucleotide sequence: TGTGCCAGCAGTCGGGGGTACAGCAATCAGCCCCAGCATTTT. V and J are TRBV6-5 and TRBJ1-5, with a weak D call TRBD1 (5 bases). Trimming cost V 5 bases and J 1 base, with 9 bases left between them. This CDR3 spans 14 amino acids. Germline-derived CDR1 and CDR2 are MNHEY and SVGAGI.

This clonotype appeared many times. The CDR3 DNA reads TGTGCCAGCAGTTTCAGGCCCCCTAGCACAGATACGCAGTATTTT. Amino acid sequence: CASSFRPPSTDTQYF. This rearrangement joins TRBV12-3 or TRBV12-4 to TRBJ2-3; D is ambiguous. V was clipped by 3 bases and J by 0 bases, with 10 bases between them. This CDR3 region has 15 residues.

This clonotype has a count of ten or more. The CDR3 is CASRRESTGNQPQHF. The CDR3 nucleotides read TGTGCCAGCAGGCGGGAATCGACAGGGAATCAGCCCCAGCATTTT. The J gene is TRBJ1-5, the V gene TRBV7-2; TRBD1 aligns across 7 bases. Germline V lookup: CDR1 SGHTA, CDR2 FQGNSA. The CDR3 loop spans 15 amino acids. With V trimmed by 6 bases and J by 4 bases, 9 bases remained unmatched.